The subject of this entry is one TCR beta chain. The CDR3 runs to 18 residues. Germline V gene lookup returns CDR1 SGHTA and CDR2 FQGNSA. The J segment lost 1 base and the V segment lost 1 base, leaving 12 bases of the junction unmatched. This sample is drawn from a study of cytotoxic CD8 clonotypes in ibrutinib-treated CLL. Clones were sequenced by immunoSEQ multiplex PCR, and TCRdb holds only the in-frame ones, with some missing. In the table there are some 140,000 clones, approximately 90% of which are singletons. The source was PBMCs, collected after 12 months of ibrutinib treatment. V usage is TRBV7-2 and J usage is TRBJ2-5; 7 positions match TRBD2. The clonotype originates from a human donor with chronic lymphocytic leukemia. Here the CDR3 reads CASSLVGSGGRPQETQYF. DNA of the CDR3: TGTGCCAGCAGCTTAGTGGGTTCTGGCGGGAGACCCCAAGAGACCCAGTACTTC.